This TCR beta chain was identified in a study of blood T cell repertoires in COVID-19 (dated by TCRdb to between 2020 and 2021). About the study as a whole: Samples from collaborators originated in the United States, Italy and Spain and spanned both the acute and convalescent phases of COVID-19. The material from the prospective study consisted of cDNA or gDNA derived from T cells, B-cell-depleted T cells, or PBMCs. The dataset comprised deeply sampled blood TCRbeta repertoires from subjects exposed to, actively infected with, or recovered from COVID-19. The repertoires were released in a freely available public database meant as a resource for research on the immune response to SARS-CoV-2. Samples came from the ongoing ImmuneRACE study (first 160 participants) plus 1,254 subjects from 6 global collaborators. Sample metadata almost always included a de-identified subject ID, COVID-19 status, age in years and sex. Where available, HLA class I and class II types were obtained from metadata supplied by the sample provider rather than from assay-based typing.

TCRbeta CDR3 regions were amplified from genomic DNA by means of the immunoSEQ Assay, a bias-controlled multiplex PCR. The authors' analysis ran thus. Nucleated cell counts per sample were estimated from amplification of reference gene primers within the assay. Sequence reads were collapsed and filtered to measure the absolute abundance of every unique TCRbeta CDR3 rearrangement. For each sample, productive Simpson clonality was calculated by taking the square root of Simpson's diversity index across productive rearrangements. TCRdb obtained this table from immuneACCESS and retained in-frame rearrangements with V and J assigned. These tables miss some clones; where compared with another copy, unresolved V genes account for less than half of the shortfall, and the remainder is unexplained. V and J calls and clone size come straight from that table; D and trimming were deduced from the DNA. Within this sample are around 400,000 clones, with about 88% of them counted one time only. 1.4% of the sample comes from the top ten.

The CDR3 has 18 amino acids, counting the end cysteine and phenylalanine. Solely the CDR3 DNA is kept, with 54 bases framed from the first base. The trim is 0 bases for V and 4 bases for J, with a gap of 17 bases between the germline ends. CDR1 and CDR2 are read off the germline V gene as SGDLS and YYNGEE. Participants in the prospective study were enrolled through a virtual design, were aged about 18 to 90 years, and lived in 24 United States geographic areas. Cohort assignment in the prospective study relied on participant-reported clinical history from a screening survey and a study questionnaire. Exposed participants had been in contact with someone with a PCR-confirmed or clinician-diagnosed COVID-19 case within 2 weeks of study entry. Each participant in the prospective study had whole blood, serum and a nasopharyngeal or oropharyngeal swab collected by mobile phlebotomists. Additional blood draws and questionnaires over an approximately 2-month period could optionally be provided by prospective study participants. Before DNA extraction, prospective study blood samples were shipped either frozen or at room temperature.

The investigation overall reported the following: The amount of clinical and demographic metadata varied by source and participant and was provided uncurated.

Comment on this clone: Its specific antigen is unknown. No base quality values were provided; no much bigger clone lies one nucleotide off.

The sample was PBMCs or T cells enriched from blood (not recorded which). The rearrangement joined TRBV9 to TRBJ2-6, with no confidently assigned D gene. This sequence was found in a young woman who had been exposed to COVID-19. The CDR3 region has the sequence CASSVDAIPSWGANVLTF. Read as DNA, the sequence is TGTGCCAGCAGCGTAGATGCGATCCCCTCGTGGGGGGCCAACGTCCTGACTTTC.